This T cell receptor (beta chain) was recovered during a study of tumor and adjacent non-tumor tissue in lung cancer. For the study at large: There were around 11 adenocarcinoma, a couple of squamous cell carcinoma and 1 small cell lung cancer cases. Whole-study findings and limits: Top 100 clones took a larger repertoire share in normal lung. Compared with tumor, normal lung showed significantly lower TCR diversity.

No cell sorting was done before RNA was extracted from the tissue. Distant lung tissue was collected more than 3 cm away from the tumor edge. A modified ARM-PCR protocol with three rounds of nested PCR amplified TCRbeta. Via MiXCR, TCRdb re-called the multiplex PCR reads, giving one row per CDR3 protein. This sample carries about 110,000 distinct CDR3 sequences, over 55% of them seen once, and the ten largest clones take 19%. Germline V CDR1 and CDR2: MNHEY, SVGEGT. This CDR3 has 19 residues. Trimming cost V 7 bases and J 0 bases, with 22 bases left between them. This clonotype occurred many times. The antigen remains unidentified.

This chain uses TRBV6-2 or TRBV6-3 with TRBJ1-6; TRBD1 is a possible D gene (6 bases). Sequenced sample: distant non-tumor lung tissue. This clonotype was obtained from a man between 60 and 70 years old with non-small cell lung cancer. The CDR3 nucleotides are TGTGCCAGCACCGAAGCATCATACAGGGCGAGCTCCTATAATTCACCCCTCCACTTT. It yields the protein CASTEASYRASSYNSPLHF.